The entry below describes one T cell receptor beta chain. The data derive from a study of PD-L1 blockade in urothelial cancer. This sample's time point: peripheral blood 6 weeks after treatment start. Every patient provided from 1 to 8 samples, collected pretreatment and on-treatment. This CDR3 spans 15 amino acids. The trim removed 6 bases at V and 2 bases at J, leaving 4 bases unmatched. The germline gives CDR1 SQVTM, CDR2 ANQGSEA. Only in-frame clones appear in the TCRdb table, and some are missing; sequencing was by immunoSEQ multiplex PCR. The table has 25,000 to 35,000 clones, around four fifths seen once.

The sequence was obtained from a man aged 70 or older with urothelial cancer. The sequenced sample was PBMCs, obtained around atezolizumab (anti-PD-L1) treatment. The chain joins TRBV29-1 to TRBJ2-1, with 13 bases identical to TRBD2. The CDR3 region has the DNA TGCAGCGTCGGAGGACTAGCGGGGGCCTACAATGAGCAGTTCTTC. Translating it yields CSVGGLAGAYNEQFF.